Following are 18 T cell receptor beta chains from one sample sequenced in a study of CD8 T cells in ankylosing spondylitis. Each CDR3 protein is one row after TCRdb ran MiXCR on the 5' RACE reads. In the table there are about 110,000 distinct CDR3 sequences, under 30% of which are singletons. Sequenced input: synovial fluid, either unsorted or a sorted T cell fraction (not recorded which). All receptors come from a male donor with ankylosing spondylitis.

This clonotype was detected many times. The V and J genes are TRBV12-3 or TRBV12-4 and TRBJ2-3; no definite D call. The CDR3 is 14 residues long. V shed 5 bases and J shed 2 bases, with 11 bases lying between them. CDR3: CASSPMLSTDTQYF. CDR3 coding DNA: TGTGCCAGCAGTCCTATGCTATCCACAGATACGCAGTATTTT.

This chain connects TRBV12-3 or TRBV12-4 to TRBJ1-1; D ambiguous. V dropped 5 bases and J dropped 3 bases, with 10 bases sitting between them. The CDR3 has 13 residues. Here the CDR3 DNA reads TGTGCCAGCAGTCCCATACCGGACACTGAAGCTTTCTTT. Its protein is CASSPIPDTEAFF.

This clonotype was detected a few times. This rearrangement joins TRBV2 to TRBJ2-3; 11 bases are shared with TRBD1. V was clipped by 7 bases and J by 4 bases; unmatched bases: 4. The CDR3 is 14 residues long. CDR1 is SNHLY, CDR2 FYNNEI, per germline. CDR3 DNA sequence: TGTGCCAGCAACGGACAGGGGGCCTCAGATACGCAGTATTTT. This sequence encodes CASNGQGASDTQYF. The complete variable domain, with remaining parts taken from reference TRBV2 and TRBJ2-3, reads EPEVTQTPSHQVTQMGQEVILRCVPISNHLYFYWYRQILGQKVEFLVSFYNNEISEKSEIFDDQFSVERPDGSNFTLKIRSTKLEDSAMYFCASNGQGASDTQYFGPGTRLTVL.

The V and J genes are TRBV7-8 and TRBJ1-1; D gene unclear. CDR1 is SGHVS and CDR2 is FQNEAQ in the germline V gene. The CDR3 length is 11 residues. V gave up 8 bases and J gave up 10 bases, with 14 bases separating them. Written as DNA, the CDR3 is TGTGCCAGCGGCATCGGCCCTATAGCTTTCTTT. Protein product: CASGIGPIAFF.

CDR3 region: CASTEGQGFQPQHF. The CDR3 DNA reads TGTGCCAGCACCGAGGGACAGGGGTTCCAGCCCCAGCATTTT. The rearrangement uses TRBV6-1 and TRBJ1-5, with 10 bases lining up with TRBD1. V lost 7 bases to trimming and J lost 7 bases; unmatched junction nucleotides: 7. CDR3 length: 14 amino acids. The germline V gene encodes CDR1 MNHNS and CDR2 SASEGT.

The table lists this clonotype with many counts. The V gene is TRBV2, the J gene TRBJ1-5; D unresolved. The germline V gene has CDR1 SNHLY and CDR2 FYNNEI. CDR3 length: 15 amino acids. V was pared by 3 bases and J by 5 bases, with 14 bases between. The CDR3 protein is CASSEDRVVDQPQHF. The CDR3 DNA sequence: TGTGCCAGCAGTGAGGATAGGGTAGTTGATCAGCCCCAGCATTTT.

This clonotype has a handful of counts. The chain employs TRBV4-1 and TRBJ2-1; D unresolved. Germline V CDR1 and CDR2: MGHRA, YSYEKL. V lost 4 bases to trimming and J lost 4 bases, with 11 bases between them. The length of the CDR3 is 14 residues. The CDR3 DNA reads TGCGCCAGCAGCCTCCGATTGGGTTACAATGAGCAGTTCTTC. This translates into CASSLRLGYNEQFF.

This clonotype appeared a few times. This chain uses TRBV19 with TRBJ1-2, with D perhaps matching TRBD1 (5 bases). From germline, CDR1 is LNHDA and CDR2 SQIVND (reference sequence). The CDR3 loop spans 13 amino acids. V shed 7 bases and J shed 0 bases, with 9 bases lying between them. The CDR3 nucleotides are TGTGCCAGTACCAAGACAGCTAACTATGGCTACACCTTC. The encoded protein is CASTKTANYGYTF.

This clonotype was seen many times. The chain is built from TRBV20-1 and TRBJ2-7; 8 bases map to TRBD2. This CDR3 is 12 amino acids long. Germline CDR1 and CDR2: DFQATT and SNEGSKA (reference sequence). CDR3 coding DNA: TGCGGGTCCCTACTAGCGGATGGCGAGCAGTACTTC. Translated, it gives CGSLLADGEQYF.

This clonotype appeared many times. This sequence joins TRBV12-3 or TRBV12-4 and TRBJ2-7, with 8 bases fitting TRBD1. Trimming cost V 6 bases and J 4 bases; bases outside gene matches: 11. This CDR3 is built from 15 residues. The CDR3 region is CASSPVRGQVYEQYF. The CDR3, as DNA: TGTGCCAGCAGCCCGGTCAGGGGGCAGGTTTACGAGCAGTACTTC.

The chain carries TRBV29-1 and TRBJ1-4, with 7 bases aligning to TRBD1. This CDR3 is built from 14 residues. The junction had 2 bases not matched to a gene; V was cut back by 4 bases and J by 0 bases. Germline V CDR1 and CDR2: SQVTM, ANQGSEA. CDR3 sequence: CSVATGPTNEKLFF. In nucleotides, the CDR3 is TGCAGCGTTGCGACAGGGCCAACTAATGAAAAACTGTTTTTT.

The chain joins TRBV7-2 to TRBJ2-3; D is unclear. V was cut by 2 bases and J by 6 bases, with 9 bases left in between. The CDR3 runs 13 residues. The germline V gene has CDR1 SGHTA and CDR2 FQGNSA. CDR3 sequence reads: CASSLLPGDTQYF. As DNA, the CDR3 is TGTGCCAGCAGCTTATTACCCGGGGATACGCAGTATTTT.

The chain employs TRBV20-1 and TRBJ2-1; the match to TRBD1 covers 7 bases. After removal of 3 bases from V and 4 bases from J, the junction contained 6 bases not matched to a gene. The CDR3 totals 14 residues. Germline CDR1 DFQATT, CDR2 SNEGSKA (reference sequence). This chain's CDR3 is CSARPGTAYNEQFF. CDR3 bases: TGCAGTGCTAGGCCCGGGACAGCGTACAATGAGCAGTTCTTC.

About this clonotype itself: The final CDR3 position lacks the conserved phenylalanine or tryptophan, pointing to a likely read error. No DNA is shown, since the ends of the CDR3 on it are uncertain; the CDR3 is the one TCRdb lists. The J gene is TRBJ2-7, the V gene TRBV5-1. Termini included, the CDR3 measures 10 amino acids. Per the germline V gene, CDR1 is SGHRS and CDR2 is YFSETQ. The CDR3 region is CASSADWHFG.

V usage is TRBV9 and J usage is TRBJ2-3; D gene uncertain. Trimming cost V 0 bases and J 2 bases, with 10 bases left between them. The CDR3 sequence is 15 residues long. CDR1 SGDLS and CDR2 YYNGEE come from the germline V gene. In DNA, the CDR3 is TGTGCCAGCAGCGTAGGGATCGGTTTCACAGATACGCAGTATTTT. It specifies CASSVGIGFTDTQYF.

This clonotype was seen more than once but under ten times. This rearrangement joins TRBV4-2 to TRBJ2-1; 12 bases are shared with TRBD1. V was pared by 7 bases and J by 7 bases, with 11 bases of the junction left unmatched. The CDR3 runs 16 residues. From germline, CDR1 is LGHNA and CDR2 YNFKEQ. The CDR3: CASMRDRGRDRNEQFF. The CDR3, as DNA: TGTGCCAGCATGCGGGACAGGGGGCGCGATAGAAATGAGCAGTTCTTC.

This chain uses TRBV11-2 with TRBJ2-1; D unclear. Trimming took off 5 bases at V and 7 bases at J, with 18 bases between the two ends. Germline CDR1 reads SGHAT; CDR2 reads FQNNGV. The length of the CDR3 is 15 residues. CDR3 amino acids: CASSEAPFGKNEQFF. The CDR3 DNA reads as TGTGCCAGCAGCGAAGCCCCTTTTGGGAAAAATGAGCAGTTCTTC. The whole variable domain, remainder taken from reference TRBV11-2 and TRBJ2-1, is EAGVAQSPRYKIIEKRQSVAFWCNPISGHATLYWYQQILGQGPKLLIQFQNNGVVDDSQLPKDRFSAERLKGVDSTLKIQPAKLEDSAVYLCASSEAPFGKNEQFFGPGTRLTVL.

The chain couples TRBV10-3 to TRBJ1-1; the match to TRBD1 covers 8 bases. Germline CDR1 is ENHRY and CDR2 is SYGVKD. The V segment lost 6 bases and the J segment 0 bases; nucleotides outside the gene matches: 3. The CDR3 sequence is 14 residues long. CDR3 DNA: TGTGCCATCAGGAGGGACAGGATGAACACTGAAGCTTTCTTT. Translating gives CAIRRDRMNTEAFF.